The T cell receptor beta chain described here comes from a study of blood T cell repertoires in COVID-19. Study context: Samples of COVID-19 (acute and convalescent) were obtained from the United States, Italy and Spain.

Source study methods: Estimation of nucleated cell counts relied on the amplification of reference gene primers. Clones were read by immunoSEQ multiplex PCR, and TCRdb kept only the in-frame ones, dropping some. V and J calls and clone size are copied from that table; D and trimming were computed from the DNA. The sample includes 250,000 to 350,000 clones, about nine tenths seen only once; the top ten take 6.3%. From germline, CDR1 is SGHAT and CDR2 FQNNGV. This CDR3 spans 16 amino acids. The V and J ends lost 1 base and 3 bases respectively, with 12 bases between them. One Seattle source followed patients from active infection through their disease course.

This sequence joins TRBV11-2 and TRBJ2-2; possible D gene TRBD1, 5 bases. This TCR came from a woman aged 50 to 60 with COVID-19, enrolled during active disease. Sequenced sample: peripheral blood. CDR3 in amino acids: CASSLVFRVDTGELFF. CDR3 nucleotides: TGTGCCAGCAGCTTAGTATTCAGGGTGGACACCGGGGAGCTGTTTTTT.